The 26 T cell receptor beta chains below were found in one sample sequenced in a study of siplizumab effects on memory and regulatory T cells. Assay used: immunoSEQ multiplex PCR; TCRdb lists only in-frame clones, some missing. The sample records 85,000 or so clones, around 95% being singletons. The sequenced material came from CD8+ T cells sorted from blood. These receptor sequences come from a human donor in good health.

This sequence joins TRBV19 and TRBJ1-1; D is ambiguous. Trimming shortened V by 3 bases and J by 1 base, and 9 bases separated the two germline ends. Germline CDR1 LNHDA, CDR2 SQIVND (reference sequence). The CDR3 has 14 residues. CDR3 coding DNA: TGTGCCAGTAGTATGTGGGGAGGGAACACTGAAGCTTTCTTT. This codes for CASSMWGGNTEAFF.

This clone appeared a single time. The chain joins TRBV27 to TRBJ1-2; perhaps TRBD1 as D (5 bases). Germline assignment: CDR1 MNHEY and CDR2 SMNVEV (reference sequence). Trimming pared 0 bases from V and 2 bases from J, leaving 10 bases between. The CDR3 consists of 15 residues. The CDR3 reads CASSLSGATNYGYTF. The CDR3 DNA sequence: TGTGCCAGCAGTTTATCAGGGGCGACAAACTATGGCTACACCTTC.

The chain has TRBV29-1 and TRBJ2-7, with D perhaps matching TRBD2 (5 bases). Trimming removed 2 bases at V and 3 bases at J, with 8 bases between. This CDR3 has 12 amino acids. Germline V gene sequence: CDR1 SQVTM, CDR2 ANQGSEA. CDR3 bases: TGCAGCGTTGAAATCGAGGGCTACGAGCAGTACTTC. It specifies CSVEIEGYEQYF.

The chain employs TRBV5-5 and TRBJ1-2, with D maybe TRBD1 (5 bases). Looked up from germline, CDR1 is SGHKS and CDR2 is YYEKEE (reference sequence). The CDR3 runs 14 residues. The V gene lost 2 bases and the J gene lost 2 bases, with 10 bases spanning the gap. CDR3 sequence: CASSFTGANYGYTF. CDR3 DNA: TGTGCCAGCAGCTTTACAGGCGCGAACTATGGCTACACCTTC.

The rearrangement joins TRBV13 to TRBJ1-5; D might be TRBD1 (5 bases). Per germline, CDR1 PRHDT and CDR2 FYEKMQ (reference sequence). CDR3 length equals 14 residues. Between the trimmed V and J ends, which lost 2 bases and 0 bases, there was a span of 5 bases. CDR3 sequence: CASSLTGSNQPQHF. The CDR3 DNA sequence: TGTGCCAGCAGCTTAACAGGTAGCAATCAGCCCCAGCATTTT.

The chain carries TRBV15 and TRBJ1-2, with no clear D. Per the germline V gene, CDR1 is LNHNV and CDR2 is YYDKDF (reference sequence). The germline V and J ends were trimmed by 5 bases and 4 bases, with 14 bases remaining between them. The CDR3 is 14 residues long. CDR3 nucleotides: TGTGCCACCAGCGACCCCCCTGGCGGCTATGGCTACACCTTC. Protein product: CATSDPPGGYGYTF.

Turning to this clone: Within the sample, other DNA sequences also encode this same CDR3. The CDR3 bases are TGTGCCAGCAGTTTATATCAGGGTACAGATACGCAGTATTTT. This sequence encodes CASSLYQGTDTQYF. The chain links TRBV27 to TRBJ2-3, with D possibly being TRBD1 (5 bases). Between the trimmed V and J ends, which lost 1 base and 3 bases, there was a span of 8 bases. This CDR3 has 14 amino acids. Germline-derived CDR1 and CDR2 are MNHEY and SMNVEV (reference sequence).

For the CDR3, the DNA is TGCGCCAGCAGCCAACTGACGACTAGCGGGAGGTCAGAGACCCAGTACTTC. It is translated as CASSQLTTSGRSETQYF. The chain recombines TRBV4-1 with TRBJ2-5, with 13 bases fitting TRBD2. CDR1 is MGHRA, CDR2 YSYEKL, per germline. The CDR3 contains 17 residues. With V trimmed by 2 bases and J by 4 bases, 7 bases remained unmatched.

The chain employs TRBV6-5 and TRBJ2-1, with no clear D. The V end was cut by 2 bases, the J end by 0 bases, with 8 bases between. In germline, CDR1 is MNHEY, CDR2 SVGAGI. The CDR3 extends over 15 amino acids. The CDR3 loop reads CASSYNYPSYNEQFF. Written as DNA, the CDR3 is TGTGCCAGCAGTTACAACTACCCCTCCTACAATGAGCAGTTCTTC.

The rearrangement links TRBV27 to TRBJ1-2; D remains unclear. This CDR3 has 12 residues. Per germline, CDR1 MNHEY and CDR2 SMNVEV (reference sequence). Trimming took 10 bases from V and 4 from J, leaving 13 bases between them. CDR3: CAIFDGGYGYTF. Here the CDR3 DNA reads TGTGCCATCTTCGACGGAGGCTATGGCTACACCTTC.

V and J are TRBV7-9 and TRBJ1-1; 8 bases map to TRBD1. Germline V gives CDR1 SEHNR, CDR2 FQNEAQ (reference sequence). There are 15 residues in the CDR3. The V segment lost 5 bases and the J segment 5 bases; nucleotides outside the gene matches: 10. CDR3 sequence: CASSDLQGGRTEAFF. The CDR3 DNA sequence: TGTGCCAGCAGCGACCTACAGGGGGGAAGGACTGAAGCTTTCTTT.

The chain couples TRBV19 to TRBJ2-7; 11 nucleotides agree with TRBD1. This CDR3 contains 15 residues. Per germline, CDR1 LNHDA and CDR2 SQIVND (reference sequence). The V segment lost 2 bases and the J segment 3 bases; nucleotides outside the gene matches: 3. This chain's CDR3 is CASSIRTGGVYEQYF. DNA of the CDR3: TGTGCCAGTAGTATACGGACAGGGGGCGTCTACGAGCAGTACTTC.

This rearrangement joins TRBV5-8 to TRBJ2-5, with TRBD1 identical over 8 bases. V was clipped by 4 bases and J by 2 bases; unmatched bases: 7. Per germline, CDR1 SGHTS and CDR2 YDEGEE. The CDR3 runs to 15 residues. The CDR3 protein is CASSVGQGGQETQYF. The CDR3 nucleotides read TGTGCCAGCAGCGTAGGACAGGGTGGGCAAGAGACCCAGTACTTC. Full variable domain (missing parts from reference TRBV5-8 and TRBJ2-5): EAGVTQSPTHLIKTRGQQATLRCSPISGHTSVYWYQQALGLGLQFLLWYDEGEERNRGNFPPRFSGRQFPNYSSELNVNALELEDSALYLCASSVGQGGQETQYFGPGTRLLVL.

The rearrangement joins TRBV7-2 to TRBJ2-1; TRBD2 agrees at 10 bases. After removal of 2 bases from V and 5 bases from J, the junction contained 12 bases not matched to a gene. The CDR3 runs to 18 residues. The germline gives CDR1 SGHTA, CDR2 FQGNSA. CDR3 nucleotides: TGTGCCAGCAGCTTAATGATGAGCGGGAGGGCCTCTGACAATGAGCAGTTCTTC. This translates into CASSLMMSGRASDNEQFF.

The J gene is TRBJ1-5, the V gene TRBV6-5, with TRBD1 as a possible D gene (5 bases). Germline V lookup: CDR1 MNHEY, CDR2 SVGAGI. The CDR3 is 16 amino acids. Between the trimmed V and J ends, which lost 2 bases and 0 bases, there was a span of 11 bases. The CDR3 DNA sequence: TGTGCCAGCAGTTACGGGACGGTAAATAGCAATCAGCCCCAGCATTTT. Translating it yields CASSYGTVNSNQPQHF.

CDR3 nucleotide sequence: TGTGCCAGTAGTATAGGGGACAGGGGATTGGGTCAGCCCCAGCATTTT. This encodes CASSIGDRGLGQPQHF. The rearrangement links TRBV19 to TRBJ1-5; 10 bases map to TRBD1. Germline trimming cut 1 base from V and 6 bases from J; bases unmatched to any gene: 6. CDR1 and CDR2 from the germline V gene are LNHDA and SQIVND (reference sequence). The CDR3 is 16 residues long.

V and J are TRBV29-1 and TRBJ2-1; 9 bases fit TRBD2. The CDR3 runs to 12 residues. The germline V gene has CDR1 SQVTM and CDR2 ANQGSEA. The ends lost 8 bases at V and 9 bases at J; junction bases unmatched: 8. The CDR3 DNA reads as TGCAGCCTGACCGGACTAGCGAGTGAGCAGTTCTTC. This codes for CSLTGLASEQFF.

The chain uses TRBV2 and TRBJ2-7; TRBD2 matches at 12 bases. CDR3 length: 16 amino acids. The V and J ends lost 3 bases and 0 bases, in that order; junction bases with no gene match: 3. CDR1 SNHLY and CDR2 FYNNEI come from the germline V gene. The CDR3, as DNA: TGTGCCAGCAGTGATCTAGCGGGAGGGCCCTCCTACGAGCAGTACTTC. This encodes CASSDLAGGPSYEQYF.

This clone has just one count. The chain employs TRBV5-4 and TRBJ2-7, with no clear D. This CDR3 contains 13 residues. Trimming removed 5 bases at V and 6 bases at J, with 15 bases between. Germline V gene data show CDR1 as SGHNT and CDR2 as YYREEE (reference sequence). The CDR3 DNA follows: TGTGCCAGCAGATCCCCACCTATAGCCGAGCAGTACTTC. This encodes CASRSPPIAEQYF.

CDR3 loop: CASSPLAWTGPEETQYF. DNA for the CDR3: TGTGCCAGCAGTCCATTGGCCTGGACAGGGCCCGAAGAGACCCAGTACTTC. V gene TRBV28 combines with J gene TRBJ2-5; 8 positions match TRBD1. V was pared by 5 bases and J by 3 bases, with 14 bases of the junction left unmatched. Germline CDR1 reads MDHEN; CDR2 reads SYDVKM. The CDR3 loop spans 17 amino acids.

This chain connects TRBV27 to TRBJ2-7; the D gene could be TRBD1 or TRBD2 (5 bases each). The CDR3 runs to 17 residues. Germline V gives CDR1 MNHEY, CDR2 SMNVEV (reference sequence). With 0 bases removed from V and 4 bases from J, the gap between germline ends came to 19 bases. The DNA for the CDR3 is TGTGCCAGCAGTTTATCCCCACGGGGCAGGATCGAGTACGAGCAGTACTTC. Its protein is CASSLSPRGRIEYEQYF.

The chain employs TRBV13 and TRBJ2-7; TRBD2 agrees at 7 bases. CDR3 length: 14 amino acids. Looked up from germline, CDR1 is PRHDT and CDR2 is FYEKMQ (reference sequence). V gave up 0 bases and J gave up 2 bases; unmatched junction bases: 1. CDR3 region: CASSLGLAAYEQYF. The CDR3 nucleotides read TGTGCCAGCAGCTTAGGGCTAGCGGCCTACGAGCAGTACTTC. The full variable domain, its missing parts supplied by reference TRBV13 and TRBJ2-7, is AAGVIQSPRHLIKEKRETATLKCYPIPRHDTVYWYQQGPGQDPQFLISFYEKMQSDKGSIPDRFSAQQFSDYHSELNMSSLELGDSALYFCASSLGLAAYEQYFGPGTRLTVT.

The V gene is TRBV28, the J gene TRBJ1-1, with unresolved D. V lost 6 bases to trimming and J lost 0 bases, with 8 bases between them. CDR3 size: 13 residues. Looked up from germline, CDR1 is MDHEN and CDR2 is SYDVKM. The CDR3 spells CASSGVLNTEAFF. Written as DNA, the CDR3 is TGTGCCAGCAGCGGGGTCCTGAACACTGAAGCTTTCTTT.

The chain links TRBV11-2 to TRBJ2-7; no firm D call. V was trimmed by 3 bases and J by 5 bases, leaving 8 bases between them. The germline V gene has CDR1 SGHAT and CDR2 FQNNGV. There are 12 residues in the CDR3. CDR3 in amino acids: CASSFGANEQYF. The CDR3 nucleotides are TGTGCCAGCAGCTTCGGTGCCAACGAGCAGTACTTC.

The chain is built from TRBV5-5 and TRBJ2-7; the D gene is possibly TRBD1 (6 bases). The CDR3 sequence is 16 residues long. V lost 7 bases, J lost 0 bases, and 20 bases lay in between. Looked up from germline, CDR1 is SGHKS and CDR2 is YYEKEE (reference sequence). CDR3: CASCPAQGSLSYEQYF. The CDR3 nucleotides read TGTGCCAGCTGCCCCGCCCAGGGGTCACTCTCCTACGAGCAGTACTTC.

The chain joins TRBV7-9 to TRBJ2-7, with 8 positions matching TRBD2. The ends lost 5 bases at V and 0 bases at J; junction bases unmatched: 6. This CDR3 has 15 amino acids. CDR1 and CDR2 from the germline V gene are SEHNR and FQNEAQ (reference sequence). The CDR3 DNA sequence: TGTGCCAGCAGCCCCCGACTAGCGAACTCCTACGAGCAGTACTTC. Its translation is CASSPRLANSYEQYF.